The 5 T cell receptor beta chains given below trace back to one sample, sequenced in a study of T cell responses to AZD1222 COVID-19 vaccine. Repertoires were generated with immunoSEQ multiplex PCR, while TCRdb's copy carries only in-frame clones and drops some. This table has 110,000 to 150,000 clones, approximately 93% appearing once. Specimen: peripheral blood, collected after recovery from COVID-19. The origin of the receptors is an adult who had recovered from COVID-19.

This rearrangement joins TRBV5-6 to TRBJ2-2; no reliable D call. The CDR3 runs 15 residues. Trimming shortened V by 0 bases and J by 7 bases, and 13 bases separated the two germline ends. Germline lookup yields CDR1 SGHDT and CDR2 YYEEEE. The DNA for the CDR3 is TGTGCCAGCAGCTTGGAAGTATCCCTAGTCGGGGAGCTGTTTTTT. Its protein is CASSLEVSLVGELFF.

The rearrangement joins TRBV7-9 to TRBJ2-6; D is perhaps TRBD1 (5 bases). Trimming shortened V by 3 bases and J by 0 bases, and 9 bases separated the two germline ends. The CDR3 loop spans 16 amino acids. In germline, CDR1 is SEHNR, CDR2 FQNEAQ (reference sequence). CDR3 region: CASSFDSFSGANVLTF. The DNA for the CDR3 is TGTGCCAGCAGCTTCGACAGTTTCTCTGGGGCCAACGTCCTGACTTTC.

This chain connects TRBV3-1 (or the pseudogene TRBV3-2) to TRBJ1-1, with D possibly matching TRBD1 (5 bases). This CDR3 spans 14 amino acids. From germline, CDR1 is LGHDT and CDR2 YNNKEL (reference sequence). V was cut by 0 bases and J by 11 bases, with 16 bases left in between. CDR3 in amino acids: CASSQDPDTMVAFF. The CDR3 DNA sequence: TGTGCCAGCAGCCAAGATCCGGACACTATGGTCGCTTTCTTT.

The chain recombines TRBV18 with TRBJ1-1; D gene uncertain. There are 14 residues in the CDR3. Germline CDR1 KGHSH, CDR2 LQKENI. V was trimmed by 3 bases and J by 1 base, leaving 9 bases between them. For the CDR3, the DNA is TGTGCCAGCTCACCCCCGTCTGGGAACACTGAAGCTTTCTTT. This sequence encodes CASSPPSGNTEAFF.

This clone was found once. The rearrangement links TRBV19 to TRBJ2-6; D may be TRBD1 (6 bases). The germline V and J ends were trimmed by 4 bases and 3 bases, with 13 bases remaining between them. CDR3 length equals 16 residues. Germline CDR1 is LNHDA and CDR2 is SQIVND (reference sequence). The CDR3 is CASSRQGNGGANVLTF. In nucleotides, the CDR3 is TGTGCCAGTAGTAGGCAGGGGAATGGTGGGGCCAACGTCCTGACTTTC.